The text below deals with one TCR beta chain. Original handling: Cell counts per sample came from amplifying reference gene primers. The method was immunoSEQ multiplex PCR; TCRdb's version includes in-frame clones alone and lacks a portion of them. V, J and clone size derive from that table, while D and trimming were established from the DNA sequence. The table includes 50,000 or so clones, approximately 87% detected once. The sample belongs to a study of blood T cell repertoires in COVID-19. Study-wide background: T cells, B-cell-depleted T cells, or PBMCs provided the cDNA or gDNA that served as material.

The junction had 17 bases not matched to a gene; V was cut back by 3 bases and J by 7 bases. Germline lookup yields CDR1 MDHEN and CDR2 SYDVKM. The CDR3 is made up of 18 amino acids. The source of this sequence is a man aged 35 to 55 with active COVID-19. This chain links TRBV28 with TRBJ2-1; 8 nucleotides agree with TRBD2. The sequencing sample was made of peripheral blood. CDR3 sequence: CASSFADYKPGGRNEQFF. The CDR3 bases are TGTGCCAGCAGTTTTGCCGACTATAAGCCGGGAGGGAGGAATGAGCAGTTCTTC.